Shown below are 14 T cell receptor beta chains from a single sample sequenced in a study of blood T cells in healthy people across ages. A sample-barcoded 5' primer and a J-beta primer mix were used in a second PCR of roughly 6 to 11 cycles. One entry per CDR3 protein results from TCRdb running MiXCR on the 5' RACE reads. This table holds approximately 2,000,000 distinct CDR3 sequences, about 39% found once. Specimen: blood. Receptor source: a human donor in good health.

The CDR3 region has the DNA TGTGCCAGCAGCTTGGACGGAATGGACTACGAGCAGTACTTC. Protein sequence: CASSLDGMDYEQYF. The chain links TRBV5-5 to TRBJ2-7; the D is unclear. The CDR3 is 14 residues long. V gave up 0 bases and J gave up 3 bases, with 10 bases separating them. Germline loops: CDR1 SGHKS, CDR2 YYEKEE (reference sequence).

In this sample, this clonotype turned up many times. V usage is TRBV20-1 and J usage is TRBJ2-5; D is uncertain. CDR3 length: 12 residues. V dropped 3 bases and J dropped 5 bases, with 10 bases sitting between them. Germline CDR1 reads DFQATT; CDR2 reads SNEGSKA (reference sequence). The CDR3 loop is CSASSERETQYF. CDR3 DNA: TGCAGTGCTAGTTCCGAGAGGGAGACCCAGTACTTC.

This sequence joins TRBV2 and TRBJ1-4; D possibly corresponds to TRBD1 (5 bases). Trimming pared 3 bases from V and 8 bases from J, leaving 22 bases between. The CDR3 is made up of 17 amino acids. Germline CDR1 SNHLY, CDR2 FYNNEI. As DNA, the CDR3 is TGTGCCAGCAGTGACCCCCGGAGGGGAGGAGTGGGGGAAAAACTGTTTTTT. Encoded protein: CASSDPRRGGVGEKLFF.

This clonotype has just a few counts. The chain recombines TRBV5-6 with TRBJ2-1; D not resolved. The V end was cut by 4 bases, the J end by 3 bases, with 11 bases between. CDR3 size: 14 residues. CDR1 is SGHDT, CDR2 YYEEEE, per germline. DNA for the CDR3: TGTGCCAGCAGCCGCGGACCGTACTACAATGAGCAGTTCTTC. It translates to CASSRGPYYNEQFF.

The CDR3 DNA reads TGCAGTGCTAGAACCGTTGGAGGAGATACGCAGTATTTT. Encoded protein: CSARTVGGDTQYF. The chain carries TRBV20-1 and TRBJ2-3, with a possible D match to TRBD2 (5 bases). Trimming stripped 2 bases from V and 5 bases from J, with 11 bases between. CDR3 length: 13 residues. CDR1 and CDR2 from the germline V gene are DFQATT and SNEGSKA (reference sequence).

Remarks on this clonotype: Just one base apart from a much larger clone, this may be a read error. The V call is TRBV12-3 or TRBV12-4, the J call TRBJ2-5, with 7 bases lining up with TRBD1. V was clipped by 4 bases and J by 0 bases; unmatched bases: 2. This CDR3 spans 14 amino acids. CDR3 residues: CASSCGTDQETQYF. Here the CDR3 DNA reads TGTGCCAGCAGTTGTGGGACAGACCAAGAGACCCAGTACTTC.

This chain uses TRBV2 with TRBJ2-5, with 16 bases matching TRBD2. V lost 6 bases and J lost 4; bases outside the gene matches: 8. In germline, CDR1 is SNHLY, CDR2 FYNNEI. The CDR3 extends over 17 amino acids. The CDR3 region is CASRPGTSGGAGETQYF. CDR3 bases: TGTGCCAGCAGACCCGGGACTAGCGGGGGGGCCGGAGAGACCCAGTACTTC.

The chain couples TRBV7-3 to TRBJ1-5, with 8 positions matching TRBD1. The V gene's germline CDR1 is SGHTA and CDR2 FQGTGA. The CDR3 length is 16 residues. J gave up 6 bases and V 2 bases, and 9 bases lay outside the gene matches. The CDR3 reads CASSLLGGQGAQPQHF. The CDR3 DNA is TGTGCCAGCAGCTTATTAGGAGGGCAGGGGGCTCAGCCCCAGCATTTT.

This sequence joins TRBV7-2 and TRBJ1-2; D possibly corresponds to TRBD1 (6 bases). The CDR3 has 14 residues. Between the trimmed V and J ends, which lost 4 bases and 4 bases, there was a span of 13 bases. Germline lookup yields CDR1 SGHTA and CDR2 FQGNSA. This chain's CDR3 is CASSSGAVLYGYTF. In nucleotides, the CDR3 is TGTGCCAGCAGCTCGGGGGCGGTTCTCTATGGCTACACCTTC.

This clonotype was detected a few times. The chain combines TRBV9 with TRBJ2-7; the D gene is possibly TRBD1 (5 bases). V was shortened by 1 base and J by 5 bases, with 16 bases between the two germline ends. The CDR3 sequence is 15 residues long. In germline, CDR1 is SGDLS, CDR2 YYNGEE. CDR3 residues: CASSVQGWTGHEQYF. The CDR3, as DNA: TGTGCCAGCAGCGTACAGGGATGGACGGGCCACGAGCAGTACTTC.

This clonotype was picked up many times. V is TRBV7-9 and J is TRBJ2-6; D is unclear. V gave up 5 bases and J gave up 0 bases, with 8 bases separating them. The CDR3 loop spans 15 amino acids. Germline CDR1 SEHNR, CDR2 FQNEAQ (reference sequence). The CDR3 region is CASSHRSSGANVLTF. The CDR3 DNA is TGTGCCAGCAGCCATCGGAGCTCTGGGGCCAACGTCCTGACTTTC.

This CDR3 is CASSLEESYEQYF. CDR3 DNA: TGTGCCAGCAGCTTAGAGGAATCCTACGAGCAGTACTTC. The gene calls are TRBV7-6 and TRBJ2-7, with D uncertain. Germline-derived CDR1 and CDR2 are SGHVS and FNYEAQ. V lost 1 base and J 1 base, leaving 5 bases between the germline ends. The CDR3 is 13 residues long.

The chain couples TRBV5-1 to TRBJ2-1; D call uncertain. Germline V lookup: CDR1 SGHRS, CDR2 YFSETQ. The CDR3 is 13 residues long. V shed 0 bases and J shed 6 bases, with 7 bases lying between them. The CDR3 DNA sequence: TGCGCCAGCAGCTTGGAATCGACCAATGAGCAGTTCTTC. Its translation: CASSLESTNEQFF.

J is TRBJ1-4 and V is TRBV5-1, with no clear D. The CDR3 has 12 amino acids. Between the trimmed V and J ends, which lost 2 bases and 7 bases, there was a span of 6 bases. Germline V gene data show CDR1 as SGHRS and CDR2 as YFSETQ. Written as DNA, the CDR3 is TGCGCCAGCAGCTTCGGTTTTGAAAAACTGTTTTTT. Amino acids: CASSFGFEKLFF.